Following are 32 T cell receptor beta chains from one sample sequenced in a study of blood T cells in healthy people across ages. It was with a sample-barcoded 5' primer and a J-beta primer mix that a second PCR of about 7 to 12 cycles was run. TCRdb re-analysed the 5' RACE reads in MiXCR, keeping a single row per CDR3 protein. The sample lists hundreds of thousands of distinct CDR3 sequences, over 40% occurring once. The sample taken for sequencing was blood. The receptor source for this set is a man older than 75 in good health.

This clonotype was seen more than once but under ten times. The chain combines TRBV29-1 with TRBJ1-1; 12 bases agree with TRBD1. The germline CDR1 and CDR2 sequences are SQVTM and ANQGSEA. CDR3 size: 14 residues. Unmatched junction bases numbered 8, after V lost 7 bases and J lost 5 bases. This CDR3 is CSASGDRGHTEAFF. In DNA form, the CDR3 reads TGCAGCGCGAGCGGGGACAGGGGGCATACTGAAGCTTTCTTT.

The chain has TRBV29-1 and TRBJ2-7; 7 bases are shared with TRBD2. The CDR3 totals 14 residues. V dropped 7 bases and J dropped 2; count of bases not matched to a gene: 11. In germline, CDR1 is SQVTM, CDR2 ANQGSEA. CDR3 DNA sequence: TGCAGCGGGAGAACGGGGGGAATCCCCTACGAGCAGTACTTC. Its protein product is CSGRTGGIPYEQYF.

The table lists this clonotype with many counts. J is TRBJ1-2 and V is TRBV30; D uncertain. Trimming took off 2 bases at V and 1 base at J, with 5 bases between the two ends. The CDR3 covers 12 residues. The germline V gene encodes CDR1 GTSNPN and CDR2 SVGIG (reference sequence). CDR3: CAWSTVNYGYTF. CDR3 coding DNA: TGTGCCTGGAGTACAGTTAACTATGGCTACACCTTC.

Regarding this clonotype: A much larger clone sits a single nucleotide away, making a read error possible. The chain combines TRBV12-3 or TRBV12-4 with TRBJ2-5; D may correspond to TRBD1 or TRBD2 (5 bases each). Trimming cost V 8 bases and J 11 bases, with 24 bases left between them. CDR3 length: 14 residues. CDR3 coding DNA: TGTGCCAGCCGTCTAAGGGACCTTAACAATGAGCAGTACTTC. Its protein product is CASRLRDLNNEQYF.

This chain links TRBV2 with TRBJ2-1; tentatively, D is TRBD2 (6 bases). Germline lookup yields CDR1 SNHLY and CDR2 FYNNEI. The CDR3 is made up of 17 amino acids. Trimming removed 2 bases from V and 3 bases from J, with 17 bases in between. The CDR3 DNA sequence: TGTGCCAGCAGTGAAATGACCGGGAGCTCTTTCTACAATGAGCAGTTCTTC. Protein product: CASSEMTGSSFYNEQFF.

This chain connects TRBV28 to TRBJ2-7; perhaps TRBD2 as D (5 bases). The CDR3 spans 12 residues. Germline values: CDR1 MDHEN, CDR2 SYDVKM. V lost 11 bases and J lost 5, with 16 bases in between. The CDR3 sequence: CAAAGEFHEQYF. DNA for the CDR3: TGTGCCGCGGCCGGGGAATTCCACGAGCAGTACTTC. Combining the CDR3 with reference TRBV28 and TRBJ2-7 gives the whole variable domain DVKVTQSSRYLVKRTGEKVFLECVQDMDHENMFWYRQDPGLGLRLIYFSYDVKMKEKGDIPEGYSVSREKKERFSLILESASTNQTSMYLCAAAGEFHEQYFGPGTRLTVT.

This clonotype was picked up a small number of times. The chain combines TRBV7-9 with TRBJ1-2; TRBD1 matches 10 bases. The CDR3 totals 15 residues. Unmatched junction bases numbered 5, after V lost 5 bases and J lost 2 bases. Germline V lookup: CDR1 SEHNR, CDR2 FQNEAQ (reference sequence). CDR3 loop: CASSHGQGVNYGYTF. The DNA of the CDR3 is TGTGCCAGCAGCCACGGACAGGGGGTGAACTATGGCTACACCTTC.

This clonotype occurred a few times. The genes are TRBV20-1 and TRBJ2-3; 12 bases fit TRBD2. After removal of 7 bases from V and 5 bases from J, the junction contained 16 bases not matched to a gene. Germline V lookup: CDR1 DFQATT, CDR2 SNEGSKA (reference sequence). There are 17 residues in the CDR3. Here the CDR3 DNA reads TGCAGTGTTTGCTCACGACTAGCGGGAGCCTACCAAGATACGCAGTATTTT. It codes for CSVCSRLAGAYQDTQYF.

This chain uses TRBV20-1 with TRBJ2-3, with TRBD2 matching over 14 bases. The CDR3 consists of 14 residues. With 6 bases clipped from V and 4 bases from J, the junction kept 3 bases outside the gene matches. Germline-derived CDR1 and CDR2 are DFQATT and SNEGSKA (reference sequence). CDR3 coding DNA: TGCAGTGCCAAGACTAGCGGGGGGGCAGATACGCAGTATTTT. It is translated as CSAKTSGGADTQYF.

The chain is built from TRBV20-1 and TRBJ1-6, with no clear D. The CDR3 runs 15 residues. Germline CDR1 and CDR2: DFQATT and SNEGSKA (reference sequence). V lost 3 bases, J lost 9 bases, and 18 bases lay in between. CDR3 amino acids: CSARKEGYEASPLHF. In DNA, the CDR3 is TGCAGTGCTAGGAAGGAGGGATATGAAGCTTCACCCCTCCACTTT.

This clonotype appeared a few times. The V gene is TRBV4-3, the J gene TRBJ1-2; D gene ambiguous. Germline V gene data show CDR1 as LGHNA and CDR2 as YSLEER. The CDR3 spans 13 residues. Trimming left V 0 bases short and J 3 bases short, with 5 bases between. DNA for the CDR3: TGCGCCAGCAGCCAAGATGAGGACTATGGCTACACCTTC. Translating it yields CASSQDEDYGYTF.

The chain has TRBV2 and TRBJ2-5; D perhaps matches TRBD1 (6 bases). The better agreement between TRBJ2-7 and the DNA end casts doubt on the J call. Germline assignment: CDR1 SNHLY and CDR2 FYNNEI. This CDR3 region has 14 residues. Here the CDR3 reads CASRKQGTRYEQYF. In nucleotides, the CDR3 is TGTGCCAGCAGGAAACAGGGTACCCGATACGAGCAGTACTTC.

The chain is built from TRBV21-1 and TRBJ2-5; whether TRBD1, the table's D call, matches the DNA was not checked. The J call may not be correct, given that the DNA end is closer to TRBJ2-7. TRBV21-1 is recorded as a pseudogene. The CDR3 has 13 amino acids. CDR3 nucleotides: TGTGCCAGCAGCAACGCGGGGACCTACGAGCAGTACTTC. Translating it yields CASSNAGTYEQYF.

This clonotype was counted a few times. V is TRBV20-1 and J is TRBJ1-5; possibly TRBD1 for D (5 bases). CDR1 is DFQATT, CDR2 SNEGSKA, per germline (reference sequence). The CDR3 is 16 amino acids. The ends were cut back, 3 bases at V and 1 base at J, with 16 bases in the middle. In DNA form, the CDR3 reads TGCAGTGCTAGTCGGTTCGGGGCCGGGAGCAATCAGCCCCAGCATTTT. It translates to CSASRFGAGSNQPQHF.

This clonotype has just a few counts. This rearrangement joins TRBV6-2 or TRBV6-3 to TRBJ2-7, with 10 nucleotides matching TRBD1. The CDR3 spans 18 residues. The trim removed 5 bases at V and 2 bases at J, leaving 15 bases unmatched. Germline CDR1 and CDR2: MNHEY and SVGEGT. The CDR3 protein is CASSDGVQIGQGAYEQYF. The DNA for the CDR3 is TGTGCCAGCAGTGACGGGGTCCAAATCGGACAGGGGGCCTACGAGCAGTACTTC.

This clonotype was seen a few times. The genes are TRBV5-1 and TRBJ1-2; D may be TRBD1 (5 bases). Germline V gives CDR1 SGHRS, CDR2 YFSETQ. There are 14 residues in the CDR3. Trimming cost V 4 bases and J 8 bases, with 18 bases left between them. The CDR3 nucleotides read TGCGCCAGCAGCCCCTCTTCGGGGGTTATGGGCTACACCTTC. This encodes CASSPSSGVMGYTF.

The CDR3 loop is CASSLNMGRSVSNEQFF. In DNA form, the CDR3 reads TGTGCCAGCAGTTTAAATATGGGACGATCCGTCTCCAATGAGCAGTTCTTC. The J gene is TRBJ2-1, the V gene TRBV12-3 or TRBV12-4; possibly TRBD1 or TRBD2 for D (5 bases each). V was clipped by 2 bases and J by 6 bases, with 20 bases between them. The CDR3 sequence is 17 residues long.

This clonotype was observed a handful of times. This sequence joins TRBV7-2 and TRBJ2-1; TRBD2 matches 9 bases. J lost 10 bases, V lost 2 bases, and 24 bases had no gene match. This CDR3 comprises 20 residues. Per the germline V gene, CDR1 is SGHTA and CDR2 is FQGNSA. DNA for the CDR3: TGTGCCAGCAGCTTAAGGAGTTCGGCTAGCGGGACACGCTTCGTCTACGAGCAGTTCTTC. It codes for CASSLRSSASGTRFVYEQFF.

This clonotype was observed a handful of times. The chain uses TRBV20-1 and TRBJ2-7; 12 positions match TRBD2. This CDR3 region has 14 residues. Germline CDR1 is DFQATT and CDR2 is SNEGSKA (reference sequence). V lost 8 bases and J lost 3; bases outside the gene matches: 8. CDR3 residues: CSLYLAGGLYEQYF. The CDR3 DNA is TGCAGTCTCTACCTAGCGGGAGGGCTCTACGAGCAGTACTTC.

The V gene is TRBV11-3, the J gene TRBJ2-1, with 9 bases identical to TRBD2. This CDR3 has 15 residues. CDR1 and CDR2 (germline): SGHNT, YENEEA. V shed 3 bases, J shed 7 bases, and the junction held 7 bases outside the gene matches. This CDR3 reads CASSFTSGGRNEQFF. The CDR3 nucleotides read TGTGCCAGCAGCTTCACCAGCGGGGGGAGGAATGAGCAGTTCTTC.

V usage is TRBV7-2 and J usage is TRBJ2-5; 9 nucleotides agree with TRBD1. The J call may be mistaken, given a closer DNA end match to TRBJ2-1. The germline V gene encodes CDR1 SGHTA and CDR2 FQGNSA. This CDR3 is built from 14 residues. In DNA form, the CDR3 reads TGTGCCAGCAGCACCTCGGGACAGGGAGAGACCCAGTTCTTC. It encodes CASSTSGQGETQFF.

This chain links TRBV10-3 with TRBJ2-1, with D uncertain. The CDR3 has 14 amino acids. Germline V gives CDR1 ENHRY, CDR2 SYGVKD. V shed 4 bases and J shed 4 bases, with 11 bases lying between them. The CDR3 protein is CAISAGFSYNEQFF. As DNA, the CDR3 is TGTGCCATCAGTGCTGGGTTTAGTTACAATGAGCAGTTCTTC.

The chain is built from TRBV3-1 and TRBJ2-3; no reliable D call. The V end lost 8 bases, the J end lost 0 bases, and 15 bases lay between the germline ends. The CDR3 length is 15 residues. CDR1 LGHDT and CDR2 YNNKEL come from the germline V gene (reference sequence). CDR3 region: CASPTLPASTDTQYF. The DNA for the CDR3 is TGTGCCAGCCCAACCCTCCCGGCTAGCACAGATACGCAGTATTTT.

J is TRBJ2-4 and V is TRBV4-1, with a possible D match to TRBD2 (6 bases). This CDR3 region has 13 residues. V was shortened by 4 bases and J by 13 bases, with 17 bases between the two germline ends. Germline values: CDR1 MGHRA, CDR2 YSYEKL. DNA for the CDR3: TGCGCCAGCAGCCTAAAAGCCCCGGGGGAGCAGTACTTC. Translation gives CASSLKAPGEQYF.

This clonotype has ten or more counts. CDR3 in DNA: TGTGCCAGCAGTGAAGACAGGGTGGTATATGGCTACACCTTC. Its protein is CASSEDRVVYGYTF. The chain uses TRBV2 and TRBJ1-2; a weak D match, TRBD1 (6 bases). CDR1 SNHLY and CDR2 FYNNEI come from the germline V gene. The CDR3 sequence is 14 residues long. With 1 base removed from V and 5 bases from J, the gap between germline ends came to 11 bases.

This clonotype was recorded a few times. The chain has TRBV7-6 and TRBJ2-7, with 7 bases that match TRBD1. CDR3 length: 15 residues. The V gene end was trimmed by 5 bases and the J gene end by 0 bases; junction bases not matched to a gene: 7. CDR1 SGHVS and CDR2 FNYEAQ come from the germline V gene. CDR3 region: CASSVGTVSSYEQYF. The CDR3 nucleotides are TGTGCCAGCAGCGTCGGGACAGTGAGCTCCTACGAGCAGTACTTC.

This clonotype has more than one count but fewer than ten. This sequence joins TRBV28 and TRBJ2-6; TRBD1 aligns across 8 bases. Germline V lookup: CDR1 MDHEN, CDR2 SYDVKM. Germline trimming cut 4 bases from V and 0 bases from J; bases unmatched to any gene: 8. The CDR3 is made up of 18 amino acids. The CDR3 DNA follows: TGTGCCAGCAGTTCCCCGGGACAGGTTTACTCTGGGGCCAACGTCCTGACTTTC. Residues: CASSSPGQVYSGANVLTF.

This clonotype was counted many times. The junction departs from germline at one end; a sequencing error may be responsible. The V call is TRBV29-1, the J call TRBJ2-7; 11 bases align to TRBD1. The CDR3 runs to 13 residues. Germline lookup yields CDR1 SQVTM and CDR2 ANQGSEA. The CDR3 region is CSVEGTGGYEQYF. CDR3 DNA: TGCAGCGTGGAAGGGACAGGGGGCTACGAGCAGTACTTC.

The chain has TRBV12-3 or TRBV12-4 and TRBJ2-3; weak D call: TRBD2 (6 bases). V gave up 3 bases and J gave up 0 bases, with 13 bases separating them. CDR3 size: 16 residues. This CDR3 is CASSFTAAGSTDTQYF. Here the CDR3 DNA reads TGTGCCAGCAGTTTTACGGCAGCGGGTAGCACAGATACGCAGTATTTT.

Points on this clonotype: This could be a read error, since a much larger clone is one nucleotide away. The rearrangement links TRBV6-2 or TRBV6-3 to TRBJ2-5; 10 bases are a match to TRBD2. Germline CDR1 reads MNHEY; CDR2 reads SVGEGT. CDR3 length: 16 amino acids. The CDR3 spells CASSYFARTSGETRYF. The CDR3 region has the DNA TGTGCCAGCAGTTACTTCGCCCGGACTAGCGGAGAGACCCGGTACTTC.

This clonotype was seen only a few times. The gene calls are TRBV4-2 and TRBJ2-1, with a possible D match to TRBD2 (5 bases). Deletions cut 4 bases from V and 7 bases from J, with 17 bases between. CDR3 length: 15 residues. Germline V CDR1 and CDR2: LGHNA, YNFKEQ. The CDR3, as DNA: TGTGCCAGCAGCCCACCAGGACTGGGGATGAATGAGCAGTTCTTC. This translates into CASSPPGLGMNEQFF.

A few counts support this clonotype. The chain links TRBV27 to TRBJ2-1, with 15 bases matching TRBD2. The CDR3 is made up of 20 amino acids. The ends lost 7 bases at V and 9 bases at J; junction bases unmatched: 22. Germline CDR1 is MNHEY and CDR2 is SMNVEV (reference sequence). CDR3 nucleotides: TGTGCCAGCACCCCCGGCGGACTGATTGGACTAGCGGGAGGGCCGGGTGAGCAGTTCTTC. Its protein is CASTPGGLIGLAGGPGEQFF.